These 24 T cell receptor beta chains were sequenced from one sample in a study of cytomegalovirus exposure and HLA in healthy donors. PCR used 60 Vbeta primers and 13 Jbeta primers. Some clones are missing from TCRdb's copy, which holds only in-frame ones; the method was immunoSEQ multiplex PCR. The sample records about 110,000 clones, over 60% being singletons. The specimen sequenced was PBMCs. The source is a woman aged 18 to 35 in good health and CMV-seropositive.

For this clone: The germline gene is not matched at one end of the junction; a read error may be the cause. This rearrangement joins TRBV7-7 to TRBJ2-1; TRBD2 aligns across 11 bases. Germline CDR1 reads SSHAT; CDR2 reads FNYEAQ (reference sequence). The length of the CDR3 is 16 residues. CDR3: CASSPLAGGPYNEQFF. DNA for the CDR3: TGTGCTAGCAGTCCTCTAGCGGGAGGCCCCTACAATGAGCAGTTCTTC.

The rearrangement joins TRBV6-6 to TRBJ1-5; D is perhaps TRBD1 (6 bases). The V gene lost 5 bases and the J gene lost 0 bases, with 11 bases spanning the gap. CDR3 length equals 15 residues. CDR1 is MNHNY and CDR2 is SVGAGI in the germline V gene (reference sequence). CDR3 DNA sequence: TGTGCCAGCAGTAGCCGGACAGCTAGCAATCAGCCCCAGCATTTT. Encoded protein: CASSSRTASNQPQHF.

The sample holds a few counts of this clone. V gene TRBV4-1 combines with J gene TRBJ1-2; 9 bases line up with TRBD1. The CDR3 runs to 17 residues. The germline V gene encodes CDR1 MGHRA and CDR2 YSYEKL. J was trimmed by 8 bases and V by 1 base; bases with no gene match: 14. CDR3 DNA sequence: TGCGCCAGCAGCCAAGTGAGAACACAGGGGGCGTCTCACGGCTACACCTTC. Translating gives CASSQVRTQGASHGYTF.

The chain joins TRBV5-1 to TRBJ1-4, with no clear D. Trimming left V 2 bases short and J 12 bases short, with 20 bases between. The CDR3 runs 15 residues. Germline values: CDR1 SGHRS, CDR2 YFSETQ. The CDR3: CASSFAMRGQDQLFF. CDR3 in DNA: TGCGCCAGCAGCTTCGCGATGCGAGGGCAGGATCAACTGTTTTTT.

This clone was seen only once. The chain employs TRBV30 and TRBJ2-7; D not certain. The germline CDR1 and CDR2 sequences are GTSNPN and SVGIG (reference sequence). Trimming cost V 0 bases and J 2 bases, with 8 bases left between them. The CDR3 consists of 13 residues. Written as DNA, the CDR3 is TGTGCCTGGAGTGTAATTAGTGCCTACGAGCAGTACTTC. It encodes CAWSVISAYEQYF.

J is TRBJ2-1 and V is TRBV6-6; 7 bases agree with TRBD2. The CDR3 is 12 amino acids. The V gene end was trimmed by 6 bases and the J gene end by 9 bases; junction bases not matched to a gene: 5. Germline V gives CDR1 MNHNY, CDR2 SVGAGI (reference sequence). The CDR3 protein is CASSPGGVEQFF. CDR3 DNA: TGTGCCAGCAGCCCGGGGGGAGTTGAGCAGTTCTTC.

The chain links TRBV19 to TRBJ1-3, with D unclear. V was trimmed by 5 bases and J by 1 base, leaving 6 bases between them. This CDR3 region has 13 residues. From germline, CDR1 is LNHDA and CDR2 SQIVND (reference sequence). The CDR3 bases are TGTGCCAGTAGTCGAGGGTCTGGAAACACCATATATTTT. This encodes CASSRGSGNTIYF.

This chain connects TRBV19 to TRBJ2-7; the match to TRBD2 covers 8 bases. V shed 5 bases and J 0 bases; nucleotides not matched to a gene: 18. The V gene's germline CDR1 is LNHDA and CDR2 SQIVND (reference sequence). This CDR3 region has 19 residues. This CDR3 reads CASSELAPLREEISYEQYF. CDR3 coding DNA: TGTGCCAGTAGTGAGTTGGCCCCCCTGCGGGAGGAAATCTCCTACGAGCAGTACTTC.

As concerns this clone: The conserved phenylalanine or tryptophan normally closing the CDR3 is absent here, so this likely arose from a read error. The V call is TRBV19, the J call TRBJ1-1; no definite D call. Germline V gives CDR1 LNHDA, CDR2 SQIVND (reference sequence). CDR3 length: 15 amino acids. Between the trimmed V and J ends, which lost 4 bases and 3 bases, there was a span of 15 bases. DNA of the CDR3: TGTGCCAGTAGTACGCTGCGCTGGTTGGACACTGAAGCTTTCTTG. Translation: CASSTLRWLDTEAFL.

The chain couples TRBV7-8 to TRBJ1-5; D may be TRBD1 (5 bases). Germline V gene sequence: CDR1 SGHVS, CDR2 FQNEAQ. The CDR3 has 15 amino acids. Trimming removed 1 base at V and 5 bases at J, with 12 bases between. The CDR3 sequence is CASSLVGGVHQPQHF. The DNA for the CDR3 is TGTGCCAGCAGCTTAGTGGGGGGAGTGCATCAGCCCCAGCATTTT. Full variable domain (rest looked up from reference TRBV7-8 and TRBJ1-5): GAGVSQSPRYKVAKRGQDVALRCDPISGHVSLFWYQQALGQGPEFLTYFQNEAQLDKSGLPSDRFFAERPEGSVSTLKIQRTQQEDSAVYLCASSLVGGVHQPQHFGDGTRLSIL.

The rearrangement joins TRBV6-5 to TRBJ1-6, with 10 bases identical to TRBD1. Germline CDR1 and CDR2: MNHEY and SVGAGI. This CDR3 comprises 16 residues. V was clipped by 2 bases and J by 10 bases; unmatched bases: 8. The chain's CDR3 is CASSYEAGTGDSPLHF. The CDR3 region has the DNA TGTGCCAGCAGTTACGAGGCCGGGACAGGGGACTCACCCCTCCACTTT.

The rearrangement links TRBV30 to TRBJ2-7, with TRBD2 matching over 11 bases. Trimming removed 1 base from V and 9 bases from J; junction bases left unmatched: 14. The CDR3 sequence is 16 residues long. Germline V CDR1 and CDR2: GTSNPN, SVGIG (reference sequence). The CDR3 nucleotides read TGTGCCTGGAGTGCCGCAACTAGCGGGAGACCCCCGGGGCAGTACTTC. It specifies CAWSAATSGRPPGQYF.

This clone occurred once. The chain combines TRBV19 with TRBJ1-2; D uncertain. With 5 bases removed from V and 2 bases from J, the gap between germline ends came to 15 bases. The V gene's germline CDR1 is LNHDA and CDR2 SQIVND (reference sequence). The CDR3 totals 15 residues. The CDR3 coding sequence is TGTGCCAGTAGTCCTCCGCGCGGAAGGAACTATGGCTACACCTTC. This codes for CASSPPRGRNYGYTF.

Only a few counts were recorded for this clone. The rearrangement joins TRBV18 to TRBJ2-5, with D possibly TRBD2 on 6 matching bases. This CDR3 spans 15 amino acids. The V and J ends lost 8 bases and 2 bases respectively, with 18 bases between them. CDR1 is KGHSH, CDR2 LQKENI, per germline. The chain's CDR3 is CASPGISGEQETQYF. The CDR3 bases are TGTGCCAGCCCGGGCATTAGCGGAGAGCAAGAGACCCAGTACTTC.

This chain joins TRBV11-2 and TRBJ2-7, with 11 bases aligning to TRBD2. The V segment lost 4 bases and the J segment 0 bases; nucleotides outside the gene matches: 8. The V gene's germline CDR1 is SGHAT and CDR2 FQNNGV. The CDR3 is made up of 17 amino acids. The CDR3 DNA follows: TGTGCCAGCAGCTCCGCCGAGACTAGCGGGGTCTCCTACGAGCAGTACTTC. It is translated as CASSSAETSGVSYEQYF.

This clone has only one observation. V usage is TRBV6-5 and J usage is TRBJ2-3, with 9 bases that match TRBD2. This CDR3 has 14 amino acids. J gave up 5 bases and V 3 bases, and 3 bases lay outside the gene matches. Germline V gene data show CDR1 as MNHEY and CDR2 as SVGAGI. Here the CDR3 DNA reads TGTGCCAGCAGTTATTTACTAGCGGGAGATACGCAGTATTTT. This gives the protein CASSYLLAGDTQYF.

V and J are TRBV19 and TRBJ2-3; 9 positions agree with TRBD1. CDR3 length: 16 amino acids. Germline values: CDR1 LNHDA, CDR2 SQIVND (reference sequence). J gave up 3 bases and V 4 bases, and 8 bases lay outside the gene matches. The CDR3 coding sequence is TGTGCCAGTAGTACCATCCCCGGGACAGGGACAGATACGCAGTATTTT. It is translated as CASSTIPGTGTDTQYF.

V is TRBV5-6 and J is TRBJ2-7; 14 bases align to TRBD2. Losses at the gene ends were 3 bases for V and 6 bases for J; bases not matched to a gene: 5. Germline-derived CDR1 and CDR2 are SGHDT and YYEEEE. The CDR3 is made up of 15 amino acids. CDR3 residues: CASSSGLAGDIEQYF. CDR3 nucleotides: TGTGCCAGCAGCTCGGGACTAGCGGGAGATATCGAGCAGTACTTC.

The chain employs TRBV5-8 and TRBJ2-5, with 7 positions matching TRBD2. J gave up 5 bases and V 1 base, and 2 bases lay outside the gene matches. Germline V lookup: CDR1 SGHTS, CDR2 YDEGEE. The CDR3 loop spans 13 amino acids. The CDR3 nucleotides read TGTGCCAGCAGCTTGTGGGGAGGGGAGACCCAGTACTTC. This gives the protein CASSLWGGETQYF.

The rearrangement uses TRBV27 and TRBJ1-2; 12 bases fit TRBD1. CDR1 and CDR2 from the germline V gene are MNHEY and SMNVEV (reference sequence). The junction had 8 bases not matched to a gene; V was cut back by 6 bases and J by 6 bases. This CDR3 is built from 15 residues. CDR3 in DNA: TGTGCCAGCAGCCAACTGGGGACAGGGGGCAATGGCTACACCTTC. It encodes CASSQLGTGGNGYTF.

The chain employs TRBV19 and TRBJ2-3; D not resolved. The CDR3 spans 10 residues. The V end was cut by 5 bases, the J end by 11 bases, with 8 bases between. Germline lookup yields CDR1 LNHDA and CDR2 SQIVND (reference sequence). In DNA, the CDR3 is TGTGCCAGTAGTGAGGATGTGCAGTATTTT. This gives the protein CASSEDVQYF. The entire variable domain, with the rest obtained from reference TRBV19 and TRBJ2-3, is as follows: DGGITQSPKYLFRKEGQNVTLSCEQNLNHDAMYWYRQDPGQGLRLIYYSQIVNDFQKGDIAEGYSVSREKKESFPLTVTSAQKNPTAFYLCASSEDVQYFGPGTRLTVL.

The chain links TRBV4-1 to TRBJ1-2; 7 bases map to TRBD1. Germline values: CDR1 MGHRA, CDR2 YSYEKL. V trimming: 6 bases; J trimming: 2 bases; junction bases outside the gene matches: 3. This CDR3 region has 13 residues. CDR3 region: CASSQQGNYGYTF. The CDR3 DNA is TGCGCCAGCAGTCAACAGGGGAACTATGGCTACACCTTC.

This sequence joins TRBV9 and TRBJ2-1; D is uncertain. Deletions cut 0 bases from V and 10 bases from J, with 17 bases between. Germline V CDR1 and CDR2: SGDLS, YYNGEE. The CDR3 spans 15 residues. The CDR3 sequence: CASSVEATRNKEQFF. CDR3 nucleotides: TGTGCCAGCAGCGTAGAGGCAACGCGGAATAAAGAGCAGTTCTTC. Supplemented by reference TRBV9 and TRBJ2-1, the full variable domain reads DSGVTQTPKHLITATGQRVTLRCSPRSGDLSVYWYQQSLDQGLQFLIQYYNGEERAKGNILERFSAQQFPDLHSELNLSSLELGDSALYFCASSVEATRNKEQFFGPGTRLTVL.

This clone was observed a handful of times. The rearrangement joins TRBV28 to TRBJ1-4, with 9 bases lining up with TRBD1. Germline V CDR1 and CDR2: MDHEN, SYDVKM. The V gene end was trimmed by 8 bases and the J gene end by 10 bases; junction bases not matched to a gene: 11. The CDR3 runs 14 residues. The DNA of the CDR3 is TGTGCCAGCTCGAACTCCGGGACAGGGAGAAAACTGTTTTTT. This codes for CASSNSGTGRKLFF.